Listed here is a single T cell receptor (beta chain). The data were obtained in a study of CD8 T cells in Susac syndrome. Random hexamers served to reverse transcribe about 0.45 to 1 ug RNA. TCRdb recomputed calls from the immunoSEQ multiplex PCR reads with MiXCR, one row per CDR3 protein. This table holds roughly 200,000 distinct CDR3 sequences, just under 95% found once. Germline trimming cut 3 bases from V and 1 base from J; bases unmatched to any gene: 4. In germline, CDR1 is MNHNY, CDR2 SVGAGI (reference sequence). The CDR3 is made up of 15 amino acids. The chain links TRBV6-6 to TRBJ2-3; 7 positions agree with TRBD2. The clonotype was recovered from a human donor with Susac syndrome. Source material: CD4+ T cells from PBMCs. CDR3: CASSYWEGGTDTQYF. CDR3 bases: TGTGCCAGCAGTTATTGGGAGGGCGGCACAGATACGCAGTATTTT.